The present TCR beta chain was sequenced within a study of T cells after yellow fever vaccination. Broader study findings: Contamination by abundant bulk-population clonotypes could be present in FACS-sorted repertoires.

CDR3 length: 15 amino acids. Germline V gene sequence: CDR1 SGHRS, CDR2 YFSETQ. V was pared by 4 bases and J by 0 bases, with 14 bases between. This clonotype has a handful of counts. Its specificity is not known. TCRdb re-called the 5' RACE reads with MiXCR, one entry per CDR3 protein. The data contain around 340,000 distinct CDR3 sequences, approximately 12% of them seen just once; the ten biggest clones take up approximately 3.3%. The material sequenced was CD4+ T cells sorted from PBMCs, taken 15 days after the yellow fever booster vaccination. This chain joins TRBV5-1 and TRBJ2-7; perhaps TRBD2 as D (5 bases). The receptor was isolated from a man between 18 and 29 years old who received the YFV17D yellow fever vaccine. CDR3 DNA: TGCGCCAGCAGCAACGGGAAGCGCAGCTCCTACGAGCAGTACTTC. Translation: CASSNGKRSSYEQYF.